This entry concerns a single T cell receptor (beta chain). Antigen unknown. This record belongs to a study of radiotherapy plus CTLA-4 blockade in lung cancer. Whole-study findings and limits: Clones of tumor-derived TCRs expanded in blood after radiotherapy plus ipilimumab. According to reports, early shifts in blood T cell clones, alongside interferon-beta, forecast response most accurately.

Deletions cut 5 bases from V and 5 bases from J, with 10 bases between. In germline, CDR1 is SGHAT, CDR2 FQNNGV. The CDR3 length is 13 residues. CTLA-4 blockade using ipilimumab, together with focal radiation, was received by patients with chemo-refractory metastatic non-small-cell lung cancer. Data came from immunoSEQ multiplex PCR; TCRdb stores just in-frame clones and leaves some out. In the table there are some 52,000 clones, around 85% of which are singletons. The TCR originated in a human donor with non-small cell lung cancer who had a partial response to radiotherapy plus ipilimumab. The input for sequencing was peripheral blood, taken from a patient treated with radiotherapy plus ipilimumab. The V call is TRBV11-2, the J call TRBJ2-1, with D hard to call. CDR3 protein: CASSANRNNEQFF. The CDR3 DNA reads TGTGCCAGCAGCGCTAATAGAAACAATGAGCAGTTCTTC.